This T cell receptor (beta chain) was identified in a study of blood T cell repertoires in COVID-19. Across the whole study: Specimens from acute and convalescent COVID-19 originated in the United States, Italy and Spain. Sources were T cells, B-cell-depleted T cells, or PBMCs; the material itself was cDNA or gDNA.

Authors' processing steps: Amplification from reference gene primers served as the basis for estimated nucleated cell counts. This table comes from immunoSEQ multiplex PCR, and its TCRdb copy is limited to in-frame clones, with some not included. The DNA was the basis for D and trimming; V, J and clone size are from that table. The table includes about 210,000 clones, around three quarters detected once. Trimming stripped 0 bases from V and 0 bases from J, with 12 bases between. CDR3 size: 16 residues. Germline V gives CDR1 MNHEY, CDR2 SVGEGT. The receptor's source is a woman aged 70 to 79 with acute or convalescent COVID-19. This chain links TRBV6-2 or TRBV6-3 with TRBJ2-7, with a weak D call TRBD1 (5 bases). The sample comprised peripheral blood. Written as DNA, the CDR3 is TGTGCCAGCAGTTACTCTAGGGGCGACGTCTCCTACGAGCAGTACTTC. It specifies CASSYSRGDVSYEQYF.